This T cell receptor beta chain stems from a study of blood T cell repertoires in COVID-19 (TCRdb year 2020). With regard to the full study: Collaborator samples came from the United States, Italy and Spain and covered acute and convalescent phases of COVID-19. Where available, HLA class I and class II types were obtained from metadata supplied by the sample provider rather than from assay-based typing. Sample metadata almost always included a de-identified subject ID, COVID-19 status, age in years and sex. The material from the prospective study consisted of cDNA or gDNA derived from T cells, B-cell-depleted T cells, or PBMCs. Subjects who had been exposed to COVID-19, were actively infected with it, or had recovered from it provided the deeply sampled blood TCRbeta repertoires that made up the dataset. A freely available public database, intended as a resource for researchers studying the immune response to SARS-CoV-2, is where the repertoires were released. The samples were drawn from two sources: the first 160 participants of the ongoing ImmuneRACE study, and 950 to 1,500 subjects contributed by 6 global collaborators.

As regards this clone: No cognate antigen has been identified for it. Germline and junction disagree at one end, which may indicate a read error.

What the study reported, not specific to this receptor: Clinical and demographic metadata were provided uncurated, with the amount varying by source and participant.

TCRbeta CDR3 regions were amplified from genomic DNA using the immunoSEQ Assay, a bias-controlled multiplex PCR. The authors' pipeline ran thus. The number of nucleated cells in each sample was estimated by amplification of reference gene primers within the assay. To quantify the absolute abundance of each unique TCRbeta CDR3 rearrangement, sequence reads were collapsed and filtered. Productive Simpson clonality was computed per sample as the square root of Simpson's diversity index over productive rearrangements. TCRdb provides this immuneACCESS table in a form limited to in-frame rearrangements. Some clones are lacking; in checked studies, under half of them reflect an unresolved V gene, and why the rest are absent is not known. V, J and clone size are taken as reported in that table, and D and trimming were inferred from the DNA itself. The sample records more than 200,000 clones, approximately 81% of which are singletons. The top ten clonotypes cover about 10% of the sample.

In Seattle, one collaborating source enrolled patients while the infection was active and tracked those patients longitudinally over the course of disease. The collaborating institutions used their own protocols to collect whole blood in K2EDTA tubes. For TCRbeta analysis, collaborators shipped samples in one of three forms: frozen whole blood, isolated PBMCs, or DNA extracted from either of those sample types. The sequence was collected from a woman older than 75 with COVID-19, enrolled during active disease. Sequencing was performed on peripheral blood.

The bases read TGTGCTAGCAGCCTTACTAGCGGGGATTGGGATGAGCAGTTCTTC. It encodes CASSLTSGDWDEQFF. This sequence uses TRBV7-7 and TRBJ2-1, and TRBD2 aligns with 10 junction nucleotides. The CDR3 covers 15 residues, taking in both the cysteine and the phenylalanine. The only DNA kept is the CDR3, 45 bases in frame from the first base. The CDR1 and CDR2 encoded by the germline V gene (reference sequence) are SSHAT and FNYEAQ.